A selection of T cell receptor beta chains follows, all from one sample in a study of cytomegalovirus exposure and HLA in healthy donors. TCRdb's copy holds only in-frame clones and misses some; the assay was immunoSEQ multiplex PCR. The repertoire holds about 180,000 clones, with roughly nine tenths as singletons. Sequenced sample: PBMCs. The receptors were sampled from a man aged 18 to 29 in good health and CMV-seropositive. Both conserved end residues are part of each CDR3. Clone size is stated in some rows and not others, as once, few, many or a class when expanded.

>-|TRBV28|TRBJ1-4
CASSFRQGNEKLFF
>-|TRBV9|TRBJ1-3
CASSVGSSPGNTIYF
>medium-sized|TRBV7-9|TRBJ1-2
CASSLAGQDYGYTF
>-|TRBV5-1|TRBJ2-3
CASNVRGSYTDTQYF
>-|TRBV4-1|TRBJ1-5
CASSQDIGTGASGPQHF
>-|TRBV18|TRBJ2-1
CASSPPGQGVHEQFF
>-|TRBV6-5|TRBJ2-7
CASSSAGGVYEQYF
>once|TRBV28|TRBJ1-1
CASSFQGATEAFF
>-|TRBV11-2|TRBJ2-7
CASSSALGPSYEQYF
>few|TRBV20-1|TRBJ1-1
CSARQGAFF
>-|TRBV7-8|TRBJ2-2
CASSSTHQVNTGELFF
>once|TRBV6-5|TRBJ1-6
CASSYSTGGLNSPLHF
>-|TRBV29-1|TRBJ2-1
CSVVRGTSSYNEQFF
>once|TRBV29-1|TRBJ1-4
CSALARDRTNEKLFF
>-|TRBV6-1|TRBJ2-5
CASSEWTSGGETQYF
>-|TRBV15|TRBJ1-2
CATSRQISDGYTF
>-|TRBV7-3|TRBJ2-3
CASSRSGGTDTQYF
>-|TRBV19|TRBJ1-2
CASFGSLEQTNYGYTF
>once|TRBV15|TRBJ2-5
CATSSPQMGGLGRETQYF
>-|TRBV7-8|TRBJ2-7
CASSSSTSRSEQYF
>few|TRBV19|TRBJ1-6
CASNAGFRSPLHF
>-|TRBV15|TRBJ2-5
CATSTTWTDVREETQYF
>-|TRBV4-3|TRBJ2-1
CASSQTISGRAVHEQFF
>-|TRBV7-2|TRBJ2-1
CASSRLRGEQFF
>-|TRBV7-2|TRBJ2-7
CASRFATGGYEQYF
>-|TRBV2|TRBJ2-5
CASGTGGRETQYF
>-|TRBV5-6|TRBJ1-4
CASSLDRGHGLFF
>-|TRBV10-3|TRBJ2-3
CAISGTDYTDTQYF
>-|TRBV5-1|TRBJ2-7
CASSLPGEWQYF
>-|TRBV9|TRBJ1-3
CASSASELGGSGNTIYF
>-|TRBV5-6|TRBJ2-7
CASSGGLAGYEQYF
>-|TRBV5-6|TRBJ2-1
CASSIGAVGGQEQFF
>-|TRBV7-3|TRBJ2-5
CASSQAYRETQYF
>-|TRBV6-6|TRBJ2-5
CASRPRRETQYF
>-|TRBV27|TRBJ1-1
CASSRRTGATEAFF
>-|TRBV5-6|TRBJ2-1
CASSFPSSGTYNEQFF
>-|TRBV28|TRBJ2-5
CASSSSGAGQETQYF
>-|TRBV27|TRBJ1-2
CASSRTGANYGYTF
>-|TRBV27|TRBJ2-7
CASRTLVKSSYEQYF
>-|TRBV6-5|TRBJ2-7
CASLAGTGEQYF
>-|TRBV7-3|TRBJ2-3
CASSPGGGTSLRDTQYF
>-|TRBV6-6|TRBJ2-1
CASSYSGGRTFF
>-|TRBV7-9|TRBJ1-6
CASSLASGLNSPLHF
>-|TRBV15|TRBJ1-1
CATSIRLTENTEAFF
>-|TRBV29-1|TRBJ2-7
CSVDGGLEQYF
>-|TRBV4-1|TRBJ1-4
CASSPPGTQEKLFF
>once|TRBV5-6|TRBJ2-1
CASSSTSGKQFF
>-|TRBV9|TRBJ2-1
CASSVEAGGSNEQFF
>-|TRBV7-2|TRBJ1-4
CASSYYLHEKLFF
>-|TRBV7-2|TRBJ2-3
CASSPQGPGGTDTQYF
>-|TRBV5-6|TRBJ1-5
CASSGTGGVSQPQHF
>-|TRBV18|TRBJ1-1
CASSGQGALSRTEAFF
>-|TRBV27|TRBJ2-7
CASKGPRYEQYF
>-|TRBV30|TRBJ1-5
CAWSVNRDQPQHF
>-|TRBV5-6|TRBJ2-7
CASSFKSYYEQYF
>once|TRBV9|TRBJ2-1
CASSVGQNNEQFF
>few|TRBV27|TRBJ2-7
CASSARNPYEQYF
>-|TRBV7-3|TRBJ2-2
CASSRSGSAVNTGELFF
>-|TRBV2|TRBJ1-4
CASSEILEKLFF
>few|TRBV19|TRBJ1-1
CASSPVGRRTEAFF